The clone carrying this T cell receptor (beta chain) was detected many times. Its antigen is currently unknown. These data come from a study of neurological immune-mediated disorders. V lost 7 bases and J lost 5; bases outside the gene matches: 16. CDR3 length equals 15 residues. CDR1 is SQVTM and CDR2 is ANQGSEA in the germline V gene. Volunteers at a blood bank in Maryland, USA, were the healthy controls. The team produced cDNA through 5'RACE using 10-nucleotide random UMIs. TCRdb called the 5' RACE reads again in MiXCR, with one record for every CDR3 protein. This sample has approximately 74,000 distinct CDR3 sequences; 9.4% occur once, and the top ten carry 1.7%. Study-wide results and caveats: HTLV-1-associated myelopathy showed the most TCR clonal expansion; multiple sclerosis the least, below healthy controls. The expanded clones of different subjects shared no CDR3 amino acid sequences (suggesting private repertoires in all groups).

The material sequenced was PBMCs. The V call is TRBV29-1, the J call TRBJ2-7, with 8 bases fitting TRBD1. The sequence was collected from a man aged 45-60 years in good health. CDR3 coding DNA: TGCAGCGGCGGAGCCTCAGGGGGCAGTAGGAACGAGCAGTACTTC. It codes for CSGGASGGSRNEQYF.